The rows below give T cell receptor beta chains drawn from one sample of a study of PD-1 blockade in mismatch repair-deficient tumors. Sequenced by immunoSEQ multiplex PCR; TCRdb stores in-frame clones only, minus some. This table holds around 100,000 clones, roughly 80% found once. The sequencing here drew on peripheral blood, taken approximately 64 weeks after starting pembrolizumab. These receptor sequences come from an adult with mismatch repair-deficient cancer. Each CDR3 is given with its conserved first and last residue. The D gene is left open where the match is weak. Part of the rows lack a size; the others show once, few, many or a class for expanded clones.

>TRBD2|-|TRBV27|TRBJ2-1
CASSLYRSPSSWREGGALHDEQFF
TGTGCCAGCAGTTTATATCGGAGCCCCTCGAGTTGGCGGGAGGGCGGGGCATTACACGATGAGCAGTTCTTC
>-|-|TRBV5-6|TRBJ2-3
CASSLRGTHTDTQYF
TGTGCCAGCAGCTTGCGAGGGACTCACACAGATACGCAGTATTTT
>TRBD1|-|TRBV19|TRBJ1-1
CASSPRQGTNTEAFF
TGTGCCAGTAGTCCCCGACAGGGAACGAACACTGAAGCTTTCTTT
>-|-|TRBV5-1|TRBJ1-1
CASSLAAGTGLNTEAFF
TGCGCCAGCAGCTTGGCAGCAGGGACCGGGTTGAACACTGAAGCTTTCTTT
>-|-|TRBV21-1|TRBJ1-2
CASSKVGPAEANYGYTF
TGTGCCAGCAGCAAAGTAGGACCGGCGGAAGCTAACTATGGCTACACCTTC
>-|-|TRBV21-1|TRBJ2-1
CASSLKGLADNEQFF
TGTGCCTCCTCGTTGAAGGGACTAGCGGACAATGAGCAGTTCTTC
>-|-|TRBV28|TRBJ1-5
CASSYRENQPQHF
TGTGCCAGCAGTTACAGGGAGAATCAGCCCCAGCATTTT
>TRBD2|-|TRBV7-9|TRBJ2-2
CASSAVAGWNTGELFF
TGTGCCAGCAGCGCGGTAGCGGGATGGAACACCGGGGAGCTGTTTTTT
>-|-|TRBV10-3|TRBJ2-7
CAISNSDPYEQYF
TGTGCCATCAGCAACTCGGACCCCTACGAGCAGTACTTC
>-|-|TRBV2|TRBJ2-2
CASSVWGTNTGELFF
TGTGCCAGCAGTGTGTGGGGGACGAACACCGGGGAGCTGTTTTTT
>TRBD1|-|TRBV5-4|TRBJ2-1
CASSSGTGGYNEQFF
TGTGCCAGCAGCTCCGGGACAGGGGGCTACAATGAGCAGTTCTTC
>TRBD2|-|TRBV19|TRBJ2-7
CASSIQGLSSYEQYF
TGTGCCAGTAGTATCCAGGGACTAAGCTCCTACGAGCAGTACTTC
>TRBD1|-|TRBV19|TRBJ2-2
CASSIRGRPGELFF
TGTGCCAGTAGTATTAGGGGGCGTCCCGGGGAGCTGTTTTTT
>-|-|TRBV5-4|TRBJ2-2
CASSFGTNTGELFF
TGTGCCAGCAGCTTTGGGACTAACACCGGGGAGCTGTTTTTT
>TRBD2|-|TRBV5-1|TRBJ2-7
CASSVSGREIYEQYF
TGCGCCAGCAGCGTTAGCGGGAGAGAGATCTACGAGCAGTACTTC
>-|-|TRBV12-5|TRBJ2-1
CASGLGGRSSYNEQFF
TGTGCTAGTGGTTTGGGCGGGCGTAGCTCCTACAATGAGCAGTTCTTC
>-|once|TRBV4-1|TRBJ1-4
CASSQVEATNEKLFF
TGCGCCAGCAGCCAAGTGGAGGCAACTAATGAAAAACTGTTTTTT
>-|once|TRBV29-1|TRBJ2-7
CSVAGQFSEQYF
TGCAGCGTTGCAGGTCAGTTCTCCGAGCAGTACTTC
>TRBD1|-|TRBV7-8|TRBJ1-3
CASSSTGGPGNTIYF
TGTGCCAGCAGCTCAACAGGGGGCCCTGGAAACACCATATATTTT
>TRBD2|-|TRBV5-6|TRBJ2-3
CASSYIAGFTTDTQYF
TGTGCCAGCAGCTACATAGCGGGATTCACCACAGATACGCAGTATTTT
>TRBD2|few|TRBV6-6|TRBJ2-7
CASGLAGVSEQYF
TGTGCCAGCGGACTAGCGGGAGTGAGCGAGCAGTACTTC
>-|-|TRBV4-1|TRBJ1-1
CASSHEGVGTEAFF
TGCGCCAGCAGCCACGAGGGGGTCGGCACTGAAGCTTTCTTT
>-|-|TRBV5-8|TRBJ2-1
CASSNEPENEQFF
TGTGCCAGCTCCAACGAGCCAGAAAATGAGCAGTTCTTC
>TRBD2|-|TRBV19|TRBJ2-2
CASSIDLGRAYGELFF
TGTGCCAGTAGTATAGATCTGGGGAGGGCCTACGGGGAGCTGTTTTTT
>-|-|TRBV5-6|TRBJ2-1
CASSPGGRSYNEQFF
TGTGCCAGCAGCCCGGGGGGCCGCTCCTACAATGAGCAGTTCTTC
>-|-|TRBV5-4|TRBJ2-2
CASSPGLISTNTGELFF
TGTGCCAGCAGCCCAGGACTTATATCTACGAACACCGGGGAGCTGTTTTTT
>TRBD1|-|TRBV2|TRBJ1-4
CASSVGQGGEKLFF
TGTGCCAGCAGTGTGGGACAGGGTGGTGAAAAACTGTTTTTT
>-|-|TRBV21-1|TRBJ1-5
CASSTDQGCQPQHF
TGTGCCAGCAGCACCGACCAGGGTTGTCAGCCCCAGCATTTT
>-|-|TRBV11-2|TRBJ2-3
CASSYQTGITDTQYF
TGTGCCAGCAGCTACCAGACAGGCATCACAGATACGCAGTATTTT
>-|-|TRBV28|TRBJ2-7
CASRTAGYEQYF
TGTGCCAGCAGAACAGCAGGGTACGAGCAGTACTTC
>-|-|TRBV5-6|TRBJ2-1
CASSLDGSSYNEQFF
TGTGCCAGCAGCTTGGACGGGAGCTCCTACAATGAGCAGTTCTTC
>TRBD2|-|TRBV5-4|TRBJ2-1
CASSSSGISEQFF
TGTGCCAGCAGCTCTAGCGGGATTAGTGAGCAGTTCTTC
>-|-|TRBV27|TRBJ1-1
CASSHQGMNTEAFF
TGTGCCAGCAGTCACCAGGGGATGAACACTGAAGCTTTCTTT